This T cell receptor beta chain was recorded in a study of Ad26.COV2.S vaccination and SARS-CoV-2 variants. Study in general: Dosing was one shot or two shots 56 days apart.

Germline lookup yields CDR1 GTSNPN and CDR2 SVGIG (reference sequence). CDR3 size: 12 residues. Trimming cost V 2 bases and J 10 bases, with 14 bases left between them. A remark on this clone: Its antigen is still unknown.

Study results and limitations: While placebo recipients had lower spike-specific TCR breadth, vaccine recipients had more.

The treatment: roughly 20 received Ad26.COV2.S at low or high dose, single or two shots; 5 received placebo; per-sample allocation not given. Specimens were obtained on day 63 following the first vaccine or placebo injection. This table comes from immunoSEQ multiplex PCR, and its TCRdb copy is limited to in-frame clones, with some not included. The sample records about 250,000 clones, approximately 89% being singletons. The input for sequencing was peripheral blood, taken in a trial of Ad26.COV2.S vaccine versus placebo. The sequence was obtained from a person between 18 and 60 years old who received the Ad26.COV2.S COVID-19 vaccine or a placebo. The V gene is TRBV30, the J gene TRBJ1-1; D may be TRBD1 (6 bases). Written as DNA, the CDR3 is TGTGCCTGGAGTTTGCCAGGGGTAGCAGCTTTCTTT. Translation gives CAWSLPGVAAFF.